This T cell receptor (beta chain) appears in the sequencing data of a study of blood T cell repertoires in COVID-19. Study-level information: The cDNA or gDNA used as material had been derived from T cells, B-cell-depleted T cells, or PBMCs.

The germline V gene has CDR1 SSHAT and CDR2 FNYEAQ (reference sequence). The CDR3 is 13 amino acids. With regard to this clone: At one boundary the junction diverges from the germline segment, which might be a read error.

Using immunoSEQ multiplex PCR, the repertoire was profiled, and TCRdb retains in-frame clones only, with some absent. The data show 120,000 to 150,000 clones, 88% seen once. The chain recombines TRBV7-7 with TRBJ2-1; 9 nucleotides agree with TRBD1. What was sequenced was peripheral blood. The TCR was taken from a human donor with COVID-19, enrolled during active disease. The donor label of this sample is uncertain. The CDR3: CASSSDRGSEQFF. CDR3 DNA: TGTGCTAGCAGCTCCGACAGGGGGTCGGAGCAGTTCTTC.